This T cell receptor beta chain came from a study of early stage breast cancer tumors. Study as a whole: Of 15 to 20 invasive breast tumors, about a dozen were hormone receptor-positive, HER2-negative.

Regarding the study as a whole: Unsorted bulk genomic DNA sequencing lacked pairing and functional marker data. In 14 of 16 patients, blood comparison separated tumor from normal breast.

The data were produced by immunoSEQ multiplex PCR, yet TCRdb's version contains in-frame clones alone and is incomplete. The sample holds 65,000 to 75,000 clones, 80% seen once. This clone was picked up one time. Its cognate antigen is unknown. Germline CDR1 and CDR2: SQVTM and ANQGSEA. This CDR3 has 13 residues. V lost 2 bases to trimming and J lost 2 bases, with 7 bases between them. This sequence originates from a person aged 35 to 50 with breast cancer. The chain couples TRBV29-1 to TRBJ1-3, with unresolved D. Input material: blood. CDR3 residues: CSVEQNAGNTIYF. In nucleotides, the CDR3 is TGCAGCGTTGAACAGAACGCTGGAAACACCATATATTTT.